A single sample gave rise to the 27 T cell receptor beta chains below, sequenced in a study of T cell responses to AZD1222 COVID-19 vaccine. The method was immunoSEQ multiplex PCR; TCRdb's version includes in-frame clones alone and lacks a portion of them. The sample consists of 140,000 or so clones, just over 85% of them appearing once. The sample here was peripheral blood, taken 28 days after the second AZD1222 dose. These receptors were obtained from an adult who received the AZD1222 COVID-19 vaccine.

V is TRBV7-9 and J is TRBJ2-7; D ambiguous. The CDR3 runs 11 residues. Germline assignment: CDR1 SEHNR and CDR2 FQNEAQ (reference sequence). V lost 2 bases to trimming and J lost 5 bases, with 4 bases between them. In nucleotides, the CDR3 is TGTGCCAGCAGCTTATGGGACGAGCAGTACTTC. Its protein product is CASSLWDEQYF.

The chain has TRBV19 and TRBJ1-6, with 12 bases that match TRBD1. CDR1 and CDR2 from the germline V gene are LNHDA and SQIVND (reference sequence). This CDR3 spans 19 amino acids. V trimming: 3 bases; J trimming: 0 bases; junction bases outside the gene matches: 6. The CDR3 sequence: CASSIRDRGLGSYNSPLHF. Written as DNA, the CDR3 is TGTGCCAGTAGTATCCGGGACAGGGGGCTCGGCTCCTATAATTCACCCCTCCACTTT.

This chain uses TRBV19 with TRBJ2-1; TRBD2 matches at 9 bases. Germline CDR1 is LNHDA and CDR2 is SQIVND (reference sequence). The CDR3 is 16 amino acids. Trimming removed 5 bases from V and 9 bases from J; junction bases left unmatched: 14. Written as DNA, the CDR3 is TGTGCCAGTAGTGCCTTAATTGGGACTAGCCTCGGTGAGCAGTTCTTC. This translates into CASSALIGTSLGEQFF.

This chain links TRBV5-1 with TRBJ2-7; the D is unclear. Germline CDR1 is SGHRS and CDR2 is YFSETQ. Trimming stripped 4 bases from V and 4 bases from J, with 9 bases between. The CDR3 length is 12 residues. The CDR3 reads CASSLGQYEQYF. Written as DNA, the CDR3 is TGCGCCAGCAGCCTCGGGCAATACGAGCAGTACTTC.

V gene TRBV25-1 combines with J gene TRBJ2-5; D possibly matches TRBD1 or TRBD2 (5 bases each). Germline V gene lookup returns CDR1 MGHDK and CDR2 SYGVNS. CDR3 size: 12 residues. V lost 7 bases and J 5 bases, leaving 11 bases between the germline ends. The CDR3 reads CASNNGDETQYF. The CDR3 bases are TGTGCCAGCAATAACGGGGACGAGACCCAGTACTTC.

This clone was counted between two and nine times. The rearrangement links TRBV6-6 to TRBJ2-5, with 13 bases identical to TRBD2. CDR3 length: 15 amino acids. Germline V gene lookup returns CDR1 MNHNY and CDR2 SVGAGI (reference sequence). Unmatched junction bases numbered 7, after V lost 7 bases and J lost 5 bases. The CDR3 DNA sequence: TGTGCCAGCACTTGGACTAGCGGGAGTATCGAGACCCAGTACTTC. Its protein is CASTWTSGSIETQYF.

The CDR3 sequence is CASSLEPNTEAFF. The CDR3 nucleotides read TGCGCCAGCAGCTTGGAACCGAACACTGAAGCTTTCTTT. The J gene is TRBJ1-1, the V gene TRBV5-1; no reliable D call. This CDR3 spans 13 amino acids. Trimming pared 0 bases from V and 1 base from J, leaving 4 bases between. The germline gives CDR1 SGHRS, CDR2 YFSETQ.

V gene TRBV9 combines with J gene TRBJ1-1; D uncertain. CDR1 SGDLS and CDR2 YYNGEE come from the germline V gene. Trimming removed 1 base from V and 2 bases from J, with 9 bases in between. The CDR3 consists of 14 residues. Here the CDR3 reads CASSVSQSNTEAFF. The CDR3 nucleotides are TGTGCCAGCAGCGTATCTCAGAGCAACACTGAAGCTTTCTTT.

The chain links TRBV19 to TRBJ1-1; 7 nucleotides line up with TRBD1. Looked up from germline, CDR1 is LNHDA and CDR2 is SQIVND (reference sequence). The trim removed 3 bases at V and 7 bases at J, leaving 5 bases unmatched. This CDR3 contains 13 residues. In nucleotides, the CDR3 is TGTGCCAGTAGTATCGACAGGGCTGGTGAAGCTTTCTTT. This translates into CASSIDRAGEAFF.

Written as DNA, the CDR3 is TGTGCCAGTAGTAGGGGGCCTGGGACTTCTCAGCCCCAGCATTTT. Translating gives CASSRGPGTSQPQHF. The V and J genes are TRBV19 and TRBJ1-5, with D perhaps TRBD1 (6 bases). CDR3 size: 15 residues. With 4 bases removed from V and 6 bases from J, the gap between germline ends came to 16 bases. Germline CDR1 LNHDA, CDR2 SQIVND (reference sequence).

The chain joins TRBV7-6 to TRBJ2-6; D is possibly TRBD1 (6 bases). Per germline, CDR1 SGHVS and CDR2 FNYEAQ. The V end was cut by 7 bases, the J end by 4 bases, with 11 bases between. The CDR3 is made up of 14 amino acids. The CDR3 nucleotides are TGTGCCAGCACCCAGGGGTCGGGGGCCAACGTCCTGACTTTC. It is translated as CASTQGSGANVLTF. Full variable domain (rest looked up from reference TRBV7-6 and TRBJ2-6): GAGVSQSPRYKVTKRGQDVALRCDPISGHVSLYWYRQALGQGPEFLTYFNYEAQQDKSGLPNDRFSAERPEGSISTLTIQRTEQRDSAMYRCASTQGSGANVLTFGAGSRLTVL.

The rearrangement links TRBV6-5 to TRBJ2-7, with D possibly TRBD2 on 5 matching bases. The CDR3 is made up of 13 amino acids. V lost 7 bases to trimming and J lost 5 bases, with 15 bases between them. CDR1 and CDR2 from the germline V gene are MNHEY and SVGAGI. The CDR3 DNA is TGTGCCAGCAACCGGGAATCATACGACGAGCAGTACTTC. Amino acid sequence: CASNRESYDEQYF.

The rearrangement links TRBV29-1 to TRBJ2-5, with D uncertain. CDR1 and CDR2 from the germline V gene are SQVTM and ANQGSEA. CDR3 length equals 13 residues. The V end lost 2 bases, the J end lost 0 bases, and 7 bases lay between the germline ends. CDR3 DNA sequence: TGCAGCGTTGAATGGACGGACCAAGAGACCCAGTACTTC. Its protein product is CSVEWTDQETQYF.

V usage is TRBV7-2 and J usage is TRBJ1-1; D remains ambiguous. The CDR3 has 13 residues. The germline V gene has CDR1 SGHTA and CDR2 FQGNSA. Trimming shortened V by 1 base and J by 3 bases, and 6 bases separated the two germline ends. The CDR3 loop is CASSLESDTEAFF. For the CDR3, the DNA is TGTGCCAGCAGCTTAGAGTCTGACACTGAAGCTTTCTTT.

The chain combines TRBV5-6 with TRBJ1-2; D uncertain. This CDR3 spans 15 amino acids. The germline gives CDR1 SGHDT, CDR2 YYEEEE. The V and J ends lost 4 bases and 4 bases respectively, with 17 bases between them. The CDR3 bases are TGTGCCAGCAGCCCGGGAGGCCAGCCGATCTATGGCTACACCTTC. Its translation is CASSPGGQPIYGYTF.

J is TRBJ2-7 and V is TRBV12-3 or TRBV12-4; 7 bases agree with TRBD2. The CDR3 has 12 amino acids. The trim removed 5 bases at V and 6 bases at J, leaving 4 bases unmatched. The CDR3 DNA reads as TGTGCCAGCAGTCGTCGGACTAGCGAGCAGTACTTC. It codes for CASSRRTSEQYF.

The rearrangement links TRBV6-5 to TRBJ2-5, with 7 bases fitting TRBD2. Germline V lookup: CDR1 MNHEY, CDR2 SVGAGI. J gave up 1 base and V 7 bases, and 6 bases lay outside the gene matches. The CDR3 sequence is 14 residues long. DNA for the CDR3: TGTGCCAGCAAGCGGCCTAGCGGCCAAGAGACCCAGTACTTC. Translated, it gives CASKRPSGQETQYF.

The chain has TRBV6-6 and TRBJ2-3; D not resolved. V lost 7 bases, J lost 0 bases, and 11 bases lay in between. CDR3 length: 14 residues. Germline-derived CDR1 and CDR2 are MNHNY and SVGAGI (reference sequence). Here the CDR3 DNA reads TGTGCCAGCAAAGGTACTTCTAGCACAGATACGCAGTATTTT. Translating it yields CASKGTSSTDTQYF.

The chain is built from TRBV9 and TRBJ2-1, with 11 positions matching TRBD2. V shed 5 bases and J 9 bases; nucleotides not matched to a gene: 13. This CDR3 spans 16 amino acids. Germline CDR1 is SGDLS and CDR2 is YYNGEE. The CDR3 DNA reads TGTGCCAGCAGTTTAGAGACTAGCGGGATACCGGCTGAGCAGTTCTTC. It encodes CASSLETSGIPAEQFF.

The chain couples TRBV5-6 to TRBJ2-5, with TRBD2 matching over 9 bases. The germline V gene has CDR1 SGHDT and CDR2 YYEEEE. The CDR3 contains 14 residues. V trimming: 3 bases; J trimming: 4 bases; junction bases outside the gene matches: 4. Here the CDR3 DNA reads TGTGCCAGCAGCTGGGGACTAGCCACAGAGACCCAGTACTTC. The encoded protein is CASSWGLATETQYF.

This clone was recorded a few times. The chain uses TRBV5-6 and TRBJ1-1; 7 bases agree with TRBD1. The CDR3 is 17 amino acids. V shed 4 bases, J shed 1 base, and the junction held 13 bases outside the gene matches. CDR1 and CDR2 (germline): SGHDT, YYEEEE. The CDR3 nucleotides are TGTGCCAGCAGCCTAGGACAGGTTTTGAGCAGGAACACTGAAGCTTTCTTT. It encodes CASSLGQVLSRNTEAFF.

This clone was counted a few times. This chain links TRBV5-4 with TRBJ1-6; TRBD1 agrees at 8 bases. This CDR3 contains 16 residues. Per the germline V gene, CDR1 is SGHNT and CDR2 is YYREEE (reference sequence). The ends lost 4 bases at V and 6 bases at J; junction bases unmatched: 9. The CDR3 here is CASSLSGTGGNSPLHF. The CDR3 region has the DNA TGTGCCAGCAGCCTATCCGGGACAGGAGGTAATTCACCCCTCCACTTT.

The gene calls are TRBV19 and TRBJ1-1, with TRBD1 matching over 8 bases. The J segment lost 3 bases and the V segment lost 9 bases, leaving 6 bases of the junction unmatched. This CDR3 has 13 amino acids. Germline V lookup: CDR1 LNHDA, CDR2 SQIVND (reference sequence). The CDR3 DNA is TGTGCCAGCGACAGGGGCGTCTACACTGAAGCTTTCTTT. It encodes CASDRGVYTEAFF. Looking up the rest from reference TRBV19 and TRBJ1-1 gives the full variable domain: DGGITQSPKYLFRKEGQNVTLSCEQNLNHDAMYWYRQDPGQGLRLIYYSQIVNDFQKGDIAEGYSVSREKKESFPLTVTSAQKNPTAFYLCASDRGVYTEAFFGQGTRLTVV.

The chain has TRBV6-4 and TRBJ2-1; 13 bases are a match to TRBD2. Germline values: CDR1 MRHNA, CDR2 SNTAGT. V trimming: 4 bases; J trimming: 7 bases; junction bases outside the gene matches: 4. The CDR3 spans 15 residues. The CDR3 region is CASSGTSGSMNEQFF. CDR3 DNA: TGTGCCAGCAGTGGGACTAGCGGGAGCATGAATGAGCAGTTCTTC.

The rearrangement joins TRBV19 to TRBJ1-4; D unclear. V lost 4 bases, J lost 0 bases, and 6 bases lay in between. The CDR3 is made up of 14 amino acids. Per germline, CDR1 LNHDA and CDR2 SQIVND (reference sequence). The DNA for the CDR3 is TGTGCCAGTAGTAGCCAGTCAACTAATGAAAAACTGTTTTTT. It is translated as CASSSQSTNEKLFF. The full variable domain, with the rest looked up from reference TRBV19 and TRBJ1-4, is DGGITQSPKYLFRKEGQNVTLSCEQNLNHDAMYWYRQDPGQGLRLIYYSQIVNDFQKGDIAEGYSVSREKKESFPLTVTSAQKNPTAFYLCASSSQSTNEKLFFGSGTQLSVL.

The CDR3 coding sequence is TGTGCAAGTCGCTTAGGATTGACAGGGGGTAGGGAGACCCAGTACTTC. Amino acids: CASRLGLTGGRETQYF. The rearrangement links TRBV12-2 to TRBJ2-5; TRBD1 was called by the table and not checked on the DNA. TRBV12-2 is recorded as a pseudogene. This CDR3 has 16 residues.

The CDR3 region has the DNA TGCAGCGGGAGTTTGACCACTGAAGCTTTCTTT. It codes for CSGSLTTEAFF. The genes are TRBV29-1 and TRBJ1-1; D uncertain. This CDR3 is built from 11 residues. Trimming pared 7 bases from V and 4 bases from J, leaving 10 bases between. The germline CDR1 and CDR2 sequences are SQVTM and ANQGSEA. Drawing the rest from reference TRBV29-1 and TRBJ1-1, the complete variable domain is SAVISQKPSRDICQRGTSLTIQCQVDSQVTMMFWYRQQPGQSLTLIATANQGSEATYESGFVIDKFPISRPNLTFSTLTVSNMSPEDSSIYLCSGSLTTEAFFGQGTRLTVV.